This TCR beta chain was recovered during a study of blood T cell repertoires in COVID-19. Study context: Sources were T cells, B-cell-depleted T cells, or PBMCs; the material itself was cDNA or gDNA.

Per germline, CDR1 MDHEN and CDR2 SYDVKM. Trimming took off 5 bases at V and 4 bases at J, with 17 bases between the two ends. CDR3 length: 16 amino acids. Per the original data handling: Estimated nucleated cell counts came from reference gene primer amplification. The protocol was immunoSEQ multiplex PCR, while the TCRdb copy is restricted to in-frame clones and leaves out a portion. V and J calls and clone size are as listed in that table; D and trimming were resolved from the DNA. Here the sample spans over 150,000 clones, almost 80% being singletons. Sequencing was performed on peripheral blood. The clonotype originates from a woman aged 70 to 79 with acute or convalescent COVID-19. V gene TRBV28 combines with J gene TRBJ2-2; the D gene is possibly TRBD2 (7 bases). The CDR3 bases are TGTGCCAGCAGTAAAACGGTGGGAGGGGGCACCGGGGAGCTGTTTTTT. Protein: CASSKTVGGGTGELFF.